The 32 T cell receptor beta chains below all came from one sample that was sequenced in a study of T cells after yellow fever vaccination. In TCRdb, the 5' RACE reads were re-called with MiXCR into one record per CDR3 protein. The table shows 80,000 to 100,000 distinct CDR3 sequences, with 5.8% occurring only once. Sequencing was performed on CD8+ T cells sorted from PBMCs, taken 10 days after the yellow fever booster vaccination. The receptors were sampled from a man between 18 and 29 years old who received the YFV17D yellow fever vaccine.

The chain recombines TRBV7-6 with TRBJ2-4; either TRBD1 or TRBD2 may fit D (5 bases each). This CDR3 spans 18 amino acids. Germline assignment: CDR1 SGHVS and CDR2 FNYEAQ. The ends were cut back, 5 bases at V and 4 bases at J, with 24 bases in the middle. The CDR3 protein is CASSLAHGRQGRKNIQYF. CDR3 sequence (DNA): TGTGCCAGCAGCCTGGCCCATGGTCGGCAGGGACGGAAAAACATTCAGTACTTC.

J is TRBJ2-3 and V is TRBV12-3 or TRBV12-4; 12 nucleotides line up with TRBD1. The CDR3 has 15 amino acids. The ends lost 3 bases at V and 7 bases at J; junction bases unmatched: 5. The CDR3 sequence is CASSFPGTGGNTQYF. The CDR3 DNA is TGTGCCAGCAGTTTTCCCGGGACAGGGGGCAATACGCAGTATTTT.

This clonotype was counted a few times. The gene calls are TRBV12-3 or TRBV12-4 and TRBJ2-1, with TRBD2 matching over 8 bases. With V trimmed by 5 bases and J by 3 bases, 9 bases remained unmatched. The CDR3 sequence is 16 residues long. The CDR3, as DNA: TGTGCCAGCAGTGTCTCTTTAGCGGGATTCTACAATGAGCAGTTCTTC. Its translation: CASSVSLAGFYNEQFF.

This clonotype was seen more than once but under ten times. CDR3 nucleotides: TGTGCCAGCAGCGTAGATAACGACTACGAGCAGTACTTC. It translates to CASSVDNDYEQYF. The chain uses TRBV9 and TRBJ2-7, with unresolved D. Germline-derived CDR1 and CDR2 are SGDLS and YYNGEE. V was cut by 0 bases and J by 3 bases, with 7 bases left in between. The CDR3 runs 13 residues.

This clonotype was seen a handful of times. The CDR3 loop is CASSSGPGGTYEQYF. For the CDR3, the DNA is TGTGCCAGCAGCTCGGGGCCAGGGGGCACCTACGAGCAGTACTTC. The V call is TRBV5-5, the J call TRBJ2-7; the match to TRBD1 covers 8 bases. The CDR3 is made up of 15 amino acids. V was pared by 3 bases and J by 2 bases, with 7 bases of the junction left unmatched. The germline gives CDR1 SGHKS, CDR2 YYEKEE (reference sequence).

The CDR3 spells CATGGPGQGKAGELFF. The CDR3 coding sequence is TGTGCCACCGGAGGTCCGGGACAGGGGAAGGCCGGGGAGCTGTTTTTT. The chain carries TRBV6-8 and TRBJ2-2; 10 bases map to TRBD1. The CDR3 spans 16 residues. Germline lookup yields CDR1 MNHGY and CDR2 SAAAGT. The V segment lost 10 bases and the J segment 6 bases; nucleotides outside the gene matches: 14.

This clonotype was detected only a few times. The CDR3 nucleotides are TGTGCCAGCAGCCAAGACGGGGCAACTAATGAAAAACTGTTTTTT. Its protein is CASSQDGATNEKLFF. The chain combines TRBV3-1 with TRBJ1-4; D not resolved. Between the trimmed V and J ends, which lost 0 bases and 0 bases, there was a span of 5 bases. The CDR3 totals 15 residues. Germline V gene data show CDR1 as LGHDT and CDR2 as YNNKEL (reference sequence).

The CDR3, as DNA: TGTGCCAGCAGCTACGGGACTAGCGGGGGCGGAAGCACAGATACGCAGTATTTT. It is translated as CASSYGTSGGGSTDTQYF. The chain uses TRBV11-2 and TRBJ2-3, with TRBD2 identical over 14 bases. CDR1 and CDR2 from the germline V gene are SGHAT and FQNNGV. The CDR3 loop spans 18 amino acids. After removal of 4 bases from V and 0 bases from J, the junction contained 6 bases not matched to a gene.

V usage is TRBV15 and J usage is TRBJ2-1, with a weak D call TRBD2 (6 bases). The CDR3 is 15 amino acids. The germline V gene has CDR1 LNHNV and CDR2 YYDKDF (reference sequence). Trimming took off 3 bases at V and 1 base at J, with 10 bases between the two ends. In DNA, the CDR3 is TGTGCCACCAGCAGCCGCGGGAATTCCTACAATGAGCAGTTCTTC. Its translation is CATSSRGNSYNEQFF.

The chain joins TRBV4-2 to TRBJ2-1; D gene uncertain. Trimming removed 1 base at V and 10 bases at J, with 11 bases between. Germline CDR1 LGHNA, CDR2 YNFKEQ. The CDR3 length is 13 residues. The CDR3, as DNA: TGTGCCAGCAGCCAAGGGGGTCTTAGGGAGCAGTTCTTC. Its translation is CASSQGGLREQFF.

In this sample, this clonotype turned up many times. The chain uses TRBV11-2 and TRBJ2-3; D uncertain. The V and J ends lost 5 bases and 0 bases respectively, with 12 bases between them. The germline gives CDR1 SGHAT, CDR2 FQNNGV. This CDR3 is 15 amino acids long. In nucleotides, the CDR3 is TGTGCCAGCAGCCCGACACCTCTAAGCACAGATACGCAGTATTTT. Encoded protein: CASSPTPLSTDTQYF.

This clonotype was counted ten times or more. The chain employs TRBV4-3 and TRBJ2-7; 7 bases are shared with TRBD1. Germline V gene data show CDR1 as LGHNA and CDR2 as YSLEER. CDR3 length: 20 amino acids. V dropped 3 bases and J dropped 0; count of bases not matched to a gene: 20. CDR3 bases: TGCGCCAGCAGCCAGGAGTATTACAGGGGCCCAGAATCGAGCTCCTACGAGCAGTACTTC. Translation: CASSQEYYRGPESSSYEQYF.

The DNA for the CDR3 is TGTGCCAGCAGCCAATACGGGGGTCCGGATACGCAGTATTTT. The encoded protein is CASSQYGGPDTQYF. This rearrangement joins TRBV7-3 to TRBJ2-3; perhaps TRBD2 as D (6 bases). Looked up from germline, CDR1 is SGHTA and CDR2 is FQGTGA. V lost 5 bases and J 6 bases, leaving 15 bases between the germline ends. The CDR3 runs to 14 residues. Looking up the rest from reference TRBV7-3 and TRBJ2-3 gives the full variable domain: GAGVSQTPSNKVTEKGKYVELRCDPISGHTALYWYRQSLGQGPEFLIYFQGTGAADDSGLPNDRFFAVRPEGSVSTLKIQRTERGDSAVYLCASSQYGGPDTQYFGPGTRLTVL.

This clonotype came up a few times. The chain employs TRBV5-1 and TRBJ1-1; D is undetermined. CDR3 length equals 13 residues. The ends were cut back, 0 bases at V and 10 bases at J, with 13 bases in the middle. Germline V gene sequence: CDR1 SGHRS, CDR2 YFSETQ. DNA of the CDR3: TGCGCCAGCAGCTTGGGGACCTCAAACTTAGCTTTCTTT. This gives the protein CASSLGTSNLAFF.

This clonotype was observed a few times. The chain has TRBV12-3 or TRBV12-4 and TRBJ2-1; no firm D call. Trimming removed 4 bases from V and 0 bases from J, with 4 bases in between. The CDR3 consists of 13 residues. The DNA for the CDR3 is TGTGCCAGCAGTTCCGACTCCTACAATGAGCAGTTCTTC. Residues: CASSSDSYNEQFF.

Only a few counts were recorded for this clonotype. The gene calls are TRBV7-2 and TRBJ2-7; 10 bases map to TRBD1. Germline CDR1 reads SGHTA; CDR2 reads FQGNSA. Trimming took 1 base from V and 6 from J; bases not matched to a gene: 9. The CDR3 consists of 16 residues. CDR3 loop: CASSLGGGQGSFEQYF. CDR3 sequence (DNA): TGTGCCAGCAGCTTAGGGGGGGGACAGGGGAGTTTCGAGCAGTACTTC.

The chain employs TRBV11-2 and TRBJ2-7; 10 bases line up with TRBD1. The CDR3 sequence is 14 residues long. Germline assignment: CDR1 SGHAT and CDR2 FQNNGV. After removal of 6 bases from V and 2 bases from J, the junction contained 4 bases not matched to a gene. The CDR3 sequence is CASSRTGGTYEQYF. DNA for the CDR3: TGTGCCAGCAGTCGGACAGGGGGTACCTACGAGCAGTACTTC.

This clonotype was seen a few times. V and J are TRBV24-1 and TRBJ2-1; D uncertain. Per germline, CDR1 KGHDR and CDR2 SFDVKD. This CDR3 has 13 residues. The ends were cut back, 3 bases at V and 8 bases at J, with 10 bases in the middle. The DNA for the CDR3 is TGTGCCACCAGTGATCCCGGCGGCGATGAGCAGTTCTTC. It encodes CATSDPGGDEQFF.

The rearrangement joins TRBV4-1 to TRBJ2-7, with D perhaps matching TRBD2 (6 bases). CDR1 is MGHRA, CDR2 YSYEKL, per germline. The V and J ends lost 2 bases and 7 bases respectively, with 18 bases between them. This CDR3 region has 15 residues. CDR3 protein: CASSQPSGAGGEQYF. The DNA of the CDR3 is TGCGCCAGCAGCCAACCTTCGGGAGCCGGAGGGGAGCAGTACTTC.

This clonotype was seen only a few times. The chain recombines TRBV24-1 with TRBJ2-1, with 12 nucleotides matching TRBD1. V was pared by 3 bases and J by 7 bases, with 6 bases of the junction left unmatched. The CDR3 is made up of 16 amino acids. The germline V gene has CDR1 KGHDR and CDR2 SFDVKD. The CDR3 spells CATSDAGQGARNEQFF. The CDR3 nucleotides are TGTGCCACCAGTGATGCGGGACAGGGGGCTAGGAATGAGCAGTTCTTC.

The chain has TRBV2 and TRBJ2-7, with D possibly called TRBD1 or TRBD2 (5 bases each). Trimming pared 7 bases from V and 2 bases from J, leaving 12 bases between. CDR1 is SNHLY, CDR2 FYNNEI, per germline. The CDR3 totals 13 residues. The CDR3 bases are TGTGCCAGCAACCCGGGACCGACCTACGAGCAGTACTTC. Amino acids: CASNPGPTYEQYF.

In its sample, this clonotype was seen a few times. This chain connects TRBV30 to TRBJ2-3, with 8 bases that match TRBD1. The CDR3 consists of 13 residues. With 5 bases clipped from V and 3 bases from J, the junction kept 4 bases outside the gene matches. Germline CDR1 is GTSNPN and CDR2 is SVGIG (reference sequence). The CDR3 coding sequence is TGTGCCTGGCAGGGGGCTCGGACAGATACGCAGTATTTT. As protein: CAWQGARTDTQYF.

The chain links TRBV7-6 to TRBJ1-6; the D gene is possibly TRBD1 (5 bases). Germline-derived CDR1 and CDR2 are SGHVS and FNYEAQ. The CDR3 is 14 residues long. The germline V and J ends were trimmed by 3 bases and 7 bases, with 10 bases remaining between them. CDR3 residues: CASSFGTENSPLHF. In DNA form, the CDR3 reads TGTGCCAGCAGCTTCGGGACTGAAAATTCACCCCTCCACTTT.

This clonotype was observed a handful of times. This chain uses TRBV27 with TRBJ2-7; D ambiguous. Trimming removed 3 bases from V and 7 bases from J, with 13 bases in between. The germline CDR1 and CDR2 sequences are MNHEY and SMNVEV (reference sequence). The CDR3 extends over 13 amino acids. The CDR3: CASSLSTSLEQYF. The CDR3 DNA sequence: TGTGCCAGCAGTTTGTCCACCTCTCTGGAGCAGTACTTC.

The rearrangement links TRBV9 to TRBJ2-1; D remains ambiguous. V shed 2 bases and J shed 0 bases, with 12 bases lying between them. CDR3 length: 16 residues. Germline CDR1 reads SGDLS; CDR2 reads YYNGEE. The CDR3 here is CASSVRTPSSYNEQFF. The CDR3 DNA reads as TGTGCCAGCAGCGTCCGGACGCCTAGCTCCTACAATGAGCAGTTCTTC.

The chain uses TRBV11-2 and TRBJ2-5, with TRBD2 matching 7 bases. The CDR3 runs 14 residues. Germline V gives CDR1 SGHAT, CDR2 FQNNGV. V lost 4 bases, J lost 5 bases, and 7 bases stayed unmatched. The CDR3 loop is CASSYRLAWETQYF. The CDR3, as DNA: TGTGCCAGCAGCTACCGACTAGCTTGGGAGACCCAGTACTTC.

In this sample, this clonotype turned up many times. This rearrangement joins TRBV29-1 to TRBJ2-7; 7 bases map to TRBD1. The CDR3 spans 11 residues. Trimming at V came to 4 bases and at J to 3 bases, leaving 0 bases not matched to a gene. Germline V lookup: CDR1 SQVTM, CDR2 ANQGSEA. Here the CDR3 reads CSVGDSYEQYF. Written as DNA, the CDR3 is TGCAGCGTTGGGGACAGCTACGAGCAGTACTTC.

Many counts were recorded for this clonotype. The chain combines TRBV5-1 with TRBJ2-3; D is undetermined. The CDR3 totals 14 residues. Germline CDR1 and CDR2: SGHRS and YFSETQ. The V end lost 2 bases, the J end lost 2 bases, and 9 bases lay between the germline ends. CDR3: CASSFYYPTDTQYF. The CDR3 nucleotides are TGCGCCAGCAGCTTTTACTATCCCACAGATACGCAGTATTTT.

This clonotype was observed many times. V and J are TRBV6-2 or TRBV6-3 and TRBJ2-1, with a weak D call TRBD1 (6 bases). CDR1 is MNHEY, CDR2 SVGEGT, per germline. V was pared by 6 bases and J by 2 bases, with 17 bases between. This CDR3 contains 16 residues. In nucleotides, the CDR3 is TGTGCCAGCAGCGTCAGAGATGGACAGCCCTACAATGAGCAGTTCTTC. Protein: CASSVRDGQPYNEQFF.

The table lists this clonotype with many counts. V gene TRBV15 combines with J gene TRBJ1-6; D unresolved. CDR3 size: 12 residues. CDR1 is LNHNV and CDR2 is YYDKDF in the germline V gene (reference sequence). V was clipped by 4 bases and J by 7 bases, with 5 bases between them. Written as DNA, the CDR3 is TGTGCCACCAGCATCCCAAATTCACCCCTCCACTTT. Protein sequence: CATSIPNSPLHF.

This chain joins TRBV4-1 and TRBJ2-2, with 9 bases that match TRBD2. The CDR3 totals 19 residues. Germline CDR1 and CDR2: MGHRA and YSYEKL. V shed 0 bases, J shed 5 bases, and the junction held 13 bases outside the gene matches. CDR3 nucleotides: TGCGCCAGCAGCCAAGAGGCTCTAGCGGGGAGTCGGTGGACCGGGGAGCTGTTTTTT. It translates to CASSQEALAGSRWTGELFF.

This sequence joins TRBV25-1 and TRBJ2-1, with 7 nucleotides matching TRBD1. The CDR3 totals 11 residues. Unmatched junction bases numbered 3, after V lost 6 bases and J lost 10 bases. Germline V gene sequence: CDR1 MGHDK, CDR2 SYGVNS. For the CDR3, the DNA is TGTGCCAGCAGGGGACAGCTAGAGCAGTTCTTC. As protein: CASRGQLEQFF.